The clone carrying this TCR beta chain showed up just a few times. What it recognizes is unknown. TCRdb used MiXCR to reprocess the 5' RACE reads, holding one entry per CDR3 protein. The sample lists 200,000 to 250,000 distinct CDR3 sequences, 10% occurring once. The data are from a study of CD8 T cells in ankylosing spondylitis. Findings of the study overall: Typical of ankylosing spondylitis blood, it appeared, was a TCR beta motif of under 10 highly homologous variants. Relatively rare in peripheral blood, disease-linked clones were also CD8+. Certain motif variants had earlier appeared in reactive arthritis synovial fluid and blood. Reportedly, disease-linked clones are significantly enriched in ankylosing spondylitis patients' matched synovial fluid.

CDR1 and CDR2 (germline): SGHRS, YFSETQ. Trimming removed 4 bases at V and 4 bases at J, with 18 bases between. There are 15 residues in the CDR3. Sequencing input: blood, either unsorted or a sorted T cell fraction (not recorded which). The chain combines TRBV5-1 with TRBJ2-7, with D possibly matching TRBD2 (6 bases). The sequence was collected from a male donor with ankylosing spondylitis or in good health (not recorded which). This CDR3 reads CASSPGGLLFYEQYF. The CDR3 region has the DNA TGCGCCAGCAGCCCCGGGGGACTTCTCTTTTACGAGCAGTACTTC.